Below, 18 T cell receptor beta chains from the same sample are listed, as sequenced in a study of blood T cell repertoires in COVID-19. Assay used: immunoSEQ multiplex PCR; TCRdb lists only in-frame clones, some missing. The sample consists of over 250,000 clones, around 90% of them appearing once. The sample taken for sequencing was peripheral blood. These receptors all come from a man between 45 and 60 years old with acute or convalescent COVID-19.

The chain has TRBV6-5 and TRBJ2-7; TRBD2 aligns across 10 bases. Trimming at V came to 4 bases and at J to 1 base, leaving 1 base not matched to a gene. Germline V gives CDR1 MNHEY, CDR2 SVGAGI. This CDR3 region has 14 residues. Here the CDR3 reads CASSWTSGSYEQYF. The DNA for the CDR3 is TGTGCCAGCAGTTGGACTAGCGGTTCCTACGAGCAGTACTTC.

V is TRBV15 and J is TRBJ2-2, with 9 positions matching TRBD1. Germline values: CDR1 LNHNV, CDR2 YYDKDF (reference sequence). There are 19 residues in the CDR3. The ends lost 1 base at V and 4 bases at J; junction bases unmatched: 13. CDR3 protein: CATSRVRDRDSLVTGELFF. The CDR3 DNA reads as TGTGCCACCAGCAGAGTCCGGGACAGGGACTCCCTTGTCACCGGGGAGCTGTTTTTT.

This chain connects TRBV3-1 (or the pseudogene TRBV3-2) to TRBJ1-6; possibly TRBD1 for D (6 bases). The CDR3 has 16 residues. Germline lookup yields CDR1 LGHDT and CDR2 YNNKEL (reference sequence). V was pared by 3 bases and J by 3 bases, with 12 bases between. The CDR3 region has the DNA TGTGCCAGCAGCCATCAGGGGCCGATCTATAATTCACCCCTCCACTTT. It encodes CASSHQGPIYNSPLHF.

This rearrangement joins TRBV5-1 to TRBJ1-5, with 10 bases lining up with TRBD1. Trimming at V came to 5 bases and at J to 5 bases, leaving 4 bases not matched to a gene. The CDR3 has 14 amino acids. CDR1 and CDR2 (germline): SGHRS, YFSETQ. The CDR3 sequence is CASRQGTGDQPQHF. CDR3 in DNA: TGCGCCAGCAGACAAGGGACAGGGGATCAGCCCCAGCATTTT.

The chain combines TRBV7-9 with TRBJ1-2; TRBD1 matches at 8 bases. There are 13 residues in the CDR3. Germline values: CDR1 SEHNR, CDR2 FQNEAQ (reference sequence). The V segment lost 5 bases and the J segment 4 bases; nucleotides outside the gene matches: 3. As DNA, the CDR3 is TGTGCCAGCAGCGAGGACAGGGCCTATGGCTACACCTTC. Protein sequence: CASSEDRAYGYTF.

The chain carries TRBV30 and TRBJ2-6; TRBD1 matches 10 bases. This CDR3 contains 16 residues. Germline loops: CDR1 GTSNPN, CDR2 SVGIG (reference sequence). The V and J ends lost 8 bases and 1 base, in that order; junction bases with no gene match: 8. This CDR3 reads CALGGQGSSGANVLTF. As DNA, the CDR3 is TGTGCCCTCGGGGGACAGGGGTCTTCTGGGGCCAACGTCCTGACTTTC.

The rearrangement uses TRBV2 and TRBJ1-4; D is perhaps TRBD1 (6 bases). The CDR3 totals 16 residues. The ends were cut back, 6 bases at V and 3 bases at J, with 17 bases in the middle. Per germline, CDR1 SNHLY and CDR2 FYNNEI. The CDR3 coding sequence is TGTGCCAGCAGGGAGTCCTTACAGGGCCCTAATGAAAAACTGTTTTTT. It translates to CASRESLQGPNEKLFF.

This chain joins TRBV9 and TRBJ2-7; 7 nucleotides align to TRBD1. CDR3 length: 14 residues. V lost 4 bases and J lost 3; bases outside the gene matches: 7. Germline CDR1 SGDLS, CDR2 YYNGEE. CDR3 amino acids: CASSKQGLIYEQYF. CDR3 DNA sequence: TGTGCCAGCAGCAAACAGGGGTTGATCTACGAGCAGTACTTC.

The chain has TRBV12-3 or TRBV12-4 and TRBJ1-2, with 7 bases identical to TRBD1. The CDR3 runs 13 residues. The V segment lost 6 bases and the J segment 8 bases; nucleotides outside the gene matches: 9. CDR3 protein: CASSLQGKGGYTF. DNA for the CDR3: TGTGCCAGCAGCCTACAGGGGAAGGGAGGCTACACCTTC.

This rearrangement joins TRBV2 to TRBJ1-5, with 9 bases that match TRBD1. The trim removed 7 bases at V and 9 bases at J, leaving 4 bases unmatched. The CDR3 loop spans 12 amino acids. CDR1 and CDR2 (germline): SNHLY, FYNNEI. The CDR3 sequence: CASTDRGRPQHF. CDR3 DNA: TGTGCCAGCACGGACAGGGGCCGGCCCCAGCATTTT.

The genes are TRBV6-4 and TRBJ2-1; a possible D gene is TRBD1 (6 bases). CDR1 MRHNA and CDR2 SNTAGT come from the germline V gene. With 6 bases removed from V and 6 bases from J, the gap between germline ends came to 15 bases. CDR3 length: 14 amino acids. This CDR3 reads CASRPTGFSNEQFF. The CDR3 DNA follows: TGTGCCAGCAGGCCTACAGGGTTCAGCAATGAGCAGTTCTTC.

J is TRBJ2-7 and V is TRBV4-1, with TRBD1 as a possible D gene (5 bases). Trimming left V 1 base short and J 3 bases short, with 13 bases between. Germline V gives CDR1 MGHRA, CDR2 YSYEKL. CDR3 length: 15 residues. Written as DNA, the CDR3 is TGCGCCAGCAGCCAAGGCCAGGGAAGGGGCTACGAGCAGTACTTC. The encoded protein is CASSQGQGRGYEQYF.

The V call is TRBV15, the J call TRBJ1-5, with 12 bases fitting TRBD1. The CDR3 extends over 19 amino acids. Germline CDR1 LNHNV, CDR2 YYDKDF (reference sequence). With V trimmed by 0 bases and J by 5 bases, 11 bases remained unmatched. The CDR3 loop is CATSRDGTGGPSSYQPQHF. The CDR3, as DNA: TGTGCCACCAGCAGAGATGGGACAGGGGGCCCCAGTTCCTATCAGCCCCAGCATTTT.

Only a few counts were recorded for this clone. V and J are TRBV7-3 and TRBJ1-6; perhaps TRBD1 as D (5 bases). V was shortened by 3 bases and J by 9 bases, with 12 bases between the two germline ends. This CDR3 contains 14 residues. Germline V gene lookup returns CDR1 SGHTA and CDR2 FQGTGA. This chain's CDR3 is CASSLQGVGSPLHF. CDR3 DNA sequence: TGTGCCAGCAGCTTGCAGGGTGTGGGTTCACCCCTCCACTTT.

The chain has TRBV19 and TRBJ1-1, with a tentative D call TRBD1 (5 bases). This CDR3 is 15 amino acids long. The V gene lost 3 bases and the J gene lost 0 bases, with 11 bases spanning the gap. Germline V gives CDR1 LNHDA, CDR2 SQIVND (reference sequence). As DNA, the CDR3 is TGTGCCAGTAGTATTCCGGGGGGTATGAACACTGAAGCTTTCTTT. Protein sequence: CASSIPGGMNTEAFF.

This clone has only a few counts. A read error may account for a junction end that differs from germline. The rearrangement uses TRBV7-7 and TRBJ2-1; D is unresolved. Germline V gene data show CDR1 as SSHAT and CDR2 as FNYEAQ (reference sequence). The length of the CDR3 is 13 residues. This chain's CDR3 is CASSLVLVGEQFF. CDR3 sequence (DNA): TGTGCTAGCAGCTTGGTCCTAGTTGGTGAGCAGTTCTTC.

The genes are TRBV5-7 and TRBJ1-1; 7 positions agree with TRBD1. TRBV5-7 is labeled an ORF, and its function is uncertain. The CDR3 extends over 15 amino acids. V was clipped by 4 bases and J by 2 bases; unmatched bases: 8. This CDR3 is CASSAPGQTNTEAFF. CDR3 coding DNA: TGTGCCAGCAGCGCCCCGGGACAGACAAACACTGAAGCTTTCTTT.

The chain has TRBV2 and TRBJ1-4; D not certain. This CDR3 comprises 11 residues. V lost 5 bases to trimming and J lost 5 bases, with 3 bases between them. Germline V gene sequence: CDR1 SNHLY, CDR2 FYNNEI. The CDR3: CASSTNEKLFF. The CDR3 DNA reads TGTGCCAGCAGTACAAATGAAAAACTGTTTTTT.